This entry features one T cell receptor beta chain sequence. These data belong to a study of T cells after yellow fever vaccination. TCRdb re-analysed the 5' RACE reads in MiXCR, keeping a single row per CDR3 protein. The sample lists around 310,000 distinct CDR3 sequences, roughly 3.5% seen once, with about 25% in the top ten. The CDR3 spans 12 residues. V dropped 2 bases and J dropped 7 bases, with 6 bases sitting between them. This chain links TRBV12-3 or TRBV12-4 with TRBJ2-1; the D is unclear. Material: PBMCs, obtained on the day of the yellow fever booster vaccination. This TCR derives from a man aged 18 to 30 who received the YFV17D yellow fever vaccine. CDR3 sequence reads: CASSLTPNEQFF. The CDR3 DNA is TGTGCCAGCAGTTTAACTCCAAATGAGCAGTTCTTC.